This TCR beta chain was retrieved from a study of cytotoxic CD8 clonotypes in ibrutinib-treated CLL. TCRdb's copy holds only in-frame clones and misses some; the assay was immunoSEQ multiplex PCR. The sample comprises approximately 84,000 clones, roughly 77% of which are singletons, and roughly 4.8% rests with the top ten. This clone was detected only a few times. Trimming shortened V by 0 bases and J by 2 bases, and 5 bases separated the two germline ends. The germline V gene has CDR1 SGHVS and CDR2 FQNEAQ. The CDR3 runs 13 residues. Sequences were derived from PBMCs, sampled after 12 months of ibrutinib treatment. The receptor was isolated from a human donor with chronic lymphocytic leukemia. The chain links TRBV7-8 to TRBJ2-7; TRBD2 might be the D (5 bases). Written as DNA, the CDR3 is TGTGCCAGCAGCTTAGCGGGAGCCTACGAGCAGTACTTC. This translates into CASSLAGAYEQYF.